The rows below give T cell receptor beta chains drawn from one sample of a study of early T cells in non-severe SARS-CoV-2 infection. TCRdb analysed the 5' RACE reads with MiXCR anew, one entry per CDR3 protein. Of around 60,000 distinct CDR3 sequences detected, roughly 10% appear once; the ten largest clones hold less than 10%. The specimen was whole blood. The source of these receptors is an adult who was a healthcare worker with PCR-confirmed SARS-CoV-2 infection or an uninfected control (not recorded which). Both conserved end residues are part of each CDR3. D genes are given only for firm matches. Rows give clone size only sometimes, using once, few, many, or a class for an expanded clone.

TGTGCCAGCAGTTTACGTGGTCAGACCCAGTACTTC | CASSLRGQTQYF | TRBJ2-5 | many | - | TRBV12-3/TRBV12-4
TGTGCCAGCAGCGCAACAGGGGGCTCCAATCAGCCCCAGCATTTT | CASSATGGSNQPQHF | TRBJ1-5 | many | TRBD1 | TRBV9
TGTGCCAGCAGTGAGAGACTAGCGCAGACCCAGTACTTC | CASSERLAQTQYF | TRBJ2-5 | many | TRBD2 | TRBV2
TGTGCCAGCAGTTTCGACCGGGACACTGAAGCTTTCTTT | CASSFDRDTEAFF | TRBJ1-1 | many | - | TRBV6-4
TGTGCCAGCAGCCCAGATAGCGGGAGAGGGGCCTACAATGAGCAGTTCTTC | CASSPDSGRGAYNEQFF | TRBJ2-1 | many | TRBD2 | TRBV13
TGTGCCAGCAGCCAACTTACCCTAGCGGAGAGGACGGGAAAGGGGACCCAGTACTTC | CASSQLTLAERTGKGTQYF | TRBJ2-5 | few | TRBD2 | TRBV27
TGTGCCAGCAGCACATTAGCGGGAGAGGGGACCGGGGAGCTGTTTTTT | CASSTLAGEGTGELFF | TRBJ2-2 | many | TRBD2 | TRBV5-4
TGTGCCAGCAGCCGGGGACTAGCTGGGGCAGATACGCAGTATTTT | CASSRGLAGADTQYF | TRBJ2-3 | - | TRBD2 | TRBV5-8
TGTGCCAGCAGTCCCGGGACAGGGAAATTGGGTGCTGGTACGCAGTATTTT | CASSPGTGKLGAGTQYF | TRBJ2-3 | many | TRBD1 | TRBV14
TGCAGCGTTGAAGGGGTCAGAGGAAACATTCAGTACTTC | CSVEGVRGNIQYF | TRBJ2-4 | many | - | TRBV29-1
TGTGCCAGCAGACGGACAGGGGGAACGGAAAAACTGTTTTTT | CASRRTGGTEKLFF | TRBJ1-4 | many | TRBD1 | TRBV7-2
TGTGCCAGCAGGCGACCAGGGGCGGTGGGCAATTCACCCCTCCACTTT | CASRRPGAVGNSPLHF | TRBJ1-6 | many | - | TRBV12-3/TRBV12-4
TGTGCCAGCAGCGTGGCCGGGACAGCCCCATTAGCGGTTGAAAAACTGTTTTTT | CASSVAGTAPLAVEKLFF | TRBJ1-4 | many | TRBD1 | TRBV9
TGTGCCAGCAGTCCGACAGGGACGCAAGAGACCCAGTACTTC | CASSPTGTQETQYF | TRBJ2-5 | - | TRBD1 | TRBV3-1
TGCAGTGCTAGAGATCACACTAGCGGACTCACCGGGGAGCTGTTTTTT | CSARDHTSGLTGELFF | TRBJ2-2 | - | TRBD2 | TRBV20-1
TGCAGTGCTAGAGTGGGCTCGGGACTACGAGGAGATACGCAGTATTTT | CSARVGSGLRGDTQYF | TRBJ2-3 | many | TRBD2 | TRBV20-1
TGTGCCAGCAGCCCCGGTGGTTCCCTGACTGAAGCTTTCTTT | CASSPGGSLTEAFF | TRBJ1-1 | - | - | TRBV5-5
TGCGCCAGCAGCCAAAGCTCAGGTTACAATGAGCAGTTCTTC | CASSQSSGYNEQFF | TRBJ2-1 | many | - | TRBV4-1
TGTGCCAGCAGCCAAGGGAGGGGAGAGACCCAGTACTTC | CASSQGRGETQYF | TRBJ2-5 | many | - | TRBV3-1
TGCAGCGTTGGTTATCGGGCCGGCGAGCAGTACTTC | CSVGYRAGEQYF | TRBJ2-7 | few | - | TRBV29-1
TGCGCCAGCAGCCAGTACGGACTAGGAAAAAACAATGAGCAGTTCTTC | CASSQYGLGKNNEQFF | TRBJ2-1 | many | TRBD2 | TRBV4-3
TGTGCCAGCAGCCAAGCGGGGTCGGGCGAGCAGTACTTC | CASSQAGSGEQYF | TRBJ2-7 | many | - | TRBV3-1
TGCGCCAGCAGCGTTCGGCGGGAGTCAGATACGCAGTATTTT | CASSVRRESDTQYF | TRBJ2-3 | many | TRBD2 | TRBV5-1
TGTGCCAGCAGCTTGGGGAGAGACGGGAGAGGGAGGGAGACCCAGTACTTC | CASSLGRDGRGRETQYF | TRBJ2-5 | few | - | TRBV11-2
TGTGCCAGCAAGAGTCTAGCGGGCTGGGAGCAGTACTTC | CASKSLAGWEQYF | TRBJ2-7 | - | TRBD2 | TRBV2
TGCAGTGCTAGGGACCCTAGCATAAACACAGATACGCAGTATTTT | CSARDPSINTDTQYF | TRBJ2-3 | many | - | TRBV20-1
TGTGCCAGCAGCCAAGGAGTTGGAGGGGTTGACACCGGGGAGCTGTTTTTT | CASSQGVGGVDTGELFF | TRBJ2-2 | few | - | TRBV3-1
TGCAGTGTTTCTAACTCTGGGGCCAACGTCCTGACTTTC | CSVSNSGANVLTF | TRBJ2-6 | many | - | TRBV20-1
TGTGCCAGCAGCTTGGCTGCGGGGAGGAAGACCCAGTACTTC | CASSLAAGRKTQYF | TRBJ2-5 | many | - | TRBV5-6
TGTGCCATCAGTGAACGCAATGAGCAGTTCTTC | CAISERNEQFF | TRBJ2-1 | - | - | TRBV10-3